The sequence of this T cell receptor beta chain was determined in a study of human T cells and chemical hapten exposure. This clonotype is a singleton in its sample. Antigen: not known. Findings of the study overall: The formation of large CDR3 similarity clusters by expanded TCRs significantly exceeded that of controls. Sensitization with DPC brought no change to TCRs above 1 in 1000 in frequency.

MiXCR, applied by TCRdb to the RACE reads, yields one record per CDR3 protein. Found here are some 170,000 distinct CDR3 sequences, 25% to 35% of them singletons; the top ten hold under 2.5%. V lost 4 bases, J lost 7 bases, and 17 bases lay in between. The germline CDR1 and CDR2 sequences are SGHVS and FNYEAQ. The CDR3 is 14 residues long. Sample time point: patch test 3, about 24 weeks after DPC sensitization. Indicated treatment: therapeutic diphenylcyclopropenone sensitization with weekly scalp DPC. The genes are TRBV7-6 and TRBJ2-7; TRBD1 or TRBD2 may be the D gene (5 bases each). The sequence was collected from a woman aged 18-30 years with alopecia areata. Some clones in this sample may be carry-over from other donors' samples. The sample was whole blood, taken in connection with sensitization to the hapten diphenylcyclopropenone (DPC). The CDR3 reads CASSSFQAWGEQYF. CDR3 DNA sequence: TGTGCCAGCAGCTCCTTCCAGGCATGGGGGGAGCAGTACTTC.